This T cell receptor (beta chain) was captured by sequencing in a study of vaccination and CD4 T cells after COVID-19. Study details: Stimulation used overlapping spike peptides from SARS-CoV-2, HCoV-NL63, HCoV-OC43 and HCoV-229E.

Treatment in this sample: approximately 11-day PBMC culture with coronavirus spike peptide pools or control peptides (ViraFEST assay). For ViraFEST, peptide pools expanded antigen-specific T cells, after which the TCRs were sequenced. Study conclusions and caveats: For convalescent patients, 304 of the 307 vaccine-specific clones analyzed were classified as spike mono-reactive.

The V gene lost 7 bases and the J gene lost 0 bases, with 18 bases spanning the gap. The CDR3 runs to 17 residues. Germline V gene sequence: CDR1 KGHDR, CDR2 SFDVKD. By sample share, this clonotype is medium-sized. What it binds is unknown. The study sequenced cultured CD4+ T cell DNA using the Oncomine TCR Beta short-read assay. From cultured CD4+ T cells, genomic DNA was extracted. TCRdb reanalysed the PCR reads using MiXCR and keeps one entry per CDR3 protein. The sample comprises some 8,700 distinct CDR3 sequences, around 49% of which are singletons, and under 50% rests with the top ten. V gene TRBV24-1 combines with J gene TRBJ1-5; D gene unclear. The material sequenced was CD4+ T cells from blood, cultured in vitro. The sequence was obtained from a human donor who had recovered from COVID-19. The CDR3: CATRHGHLTPSNQPQHF. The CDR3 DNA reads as TGTGCCACCAGGCACGGGCACCTAACGCCTAGCAATCAGCCCCAGCATTTT.